The rows below give T cell receptor beta chains drawn from one sample of a study of cytomegalovirus exposure and HLA in healthy donors. Using immunoSEQ multiplex PCR, the repertoire was profiled, and TCRdb retains in-frame clones only, with some absent. The table includes fewer than 130,000 clones, under 85% detected once. The sequenced material came from PBMCs. The receptors were sampled from a man younger than 45 in good health and CMV-seropositive. Each CDR3 is given with its conserved first and last residue. The D gene is left open where the match is weak. The listing skips clone size in some rows; elsewhere it reads once, few, many or a size class.

D	J	size	V	CDR3	DNA
.	TRBJ2-7	.	TRBV6-6	CASSPSRVSYEQYF	TGTGCCAGCAGCCCCAGCCGGGTGTCCTACGAGCAGTACTTC
TRBD1	TRBJ2-1	.	TRBV19	CASSMGQYNEQFF	TGTGCCAGTAGTATGGGACAGTACAATGAGCAGTTCTTC
TRBD1	TRBJ1-6	.	TRBV4-3	CASSQVRGLNSPLHF	TGCGCCAGCAGCCAAGTGAGGGGGCTCAATTCACCCCTCCACTTT
.	TRBJ1-1	.	TRBV18	CASSPNGGETEAFF	TGTGCCAGCTCACCTAACGGAGGGGAGACTGAAGCTTTCTTT
TRBD1	TRBJ1-1	.	TRBV4-3	CASSYGDRGTEAFF	TGCGCCAGCAGCTATGGGGACAGGGGGACTGAAGCTTTCTTT
.	TRBJ1-2	.	TRBV28	CASSPDTRVAGYTF	TGTGCCAGCAGTCCGGACACAAGGGTGGCTGGCTACACCTTC
TRBD2	TRBJ2-1	.	TRBV5-1	CASSFNGGALNEQFF	TGCGCCAGCAGCTTTAACGGGGGGGCGTTGAATGAGCAGTTCTTC
TRBD1	TRBJ2-7	once	TRBV6-5	CASNDRDSYEQYF	TGTGCCAGCAACGACAGGGACTCCTACGAGCAGTACTTC
.	TRBJ2-7	.	TRBV6-6	CASSYGDSGTYEQYF	TGTGCCAGCAGTTACGGTGACAGTGGGACCTACGAGCAGTACTTC
.	TRBJ2-7	.	TRBV15	CATSPTSDYEQYF	TGTGCCACCAGCCCCACTTCTGACTACGAGCAGTACTTC
TRBD1	TRBJ2-5	.	TRBV7-3	CASSQRGGEETQYF	TGTGCCAGCAGCCAAAGAGGGGGCGAGGAGACCCAGTACTTC
.	TRBJ1-2	.	TRBV7-3	CASSLTPRSGGYTF	TGTGCCAGCAGCTTAACCCCCAGATCAGGCGGCTACACCTTC
.	TRBJ2-2	.	TRBV5-5	CASSFSGTNTGELFF	TGTGCCAGCAGCTTTTCAGGGACGAACACCGGGGAGCTGTTTTTT
TRBD1	TRBJ1-6	few	TRBV28	CASIRDREYNSPLHF	TGTGCCAGCATTCGGGACAGGGAATATAATTCACCCCTCCACTTT
.	TRBJ1-2	.	TRBV5-6	CASSIGQRSYGYTF	TGTGCCAGCAGTATTGGACAACGGAGCTATGGCTACACCTTC
.	TRBJ2-7	few	TRBV6-6	CASSYTPGDYEQYF	TGTGCCAGCAGTTACACCCCAGGGGACTACGAGCAGTACTTC
.	TRBJ2-3	.	TRBV30	CAFKRLRGTDTQYF	TGTGCCTTCAAGAGACTCCGCGGCACAGATACGCAGTATTTT
TRBD1	TRBJ2-7	.	TRBV7-9	CASSLTGLLDEQYF	TGTGCCAGCAGCTTGACAGGGTTGTTAGACGAGCAGTACTTC
.	TRBJ2-2	many	TRBV5-8	CASSFRAGELFF	TGTGCCAGCAGCTTCAGGGCCGGGGAGCTGTTTTTT
.	TRBJ1-5	.	TRBV28	CASSFHPENNQPQHF	TGTGCCAGCAGTTTCCACCCAGAAAACAATCAGCCCCAGCATTTT
.	TRBJ2-3	.	TRBV4-1	CASSQGPGGHTDTQYF	TGCGCCAGCAGCCAAGGACCGGGCGGGCACACAGATACGCAGTATTTT
TRBD1	TRBJ2-4	.	TRBV5-1	CASSAGTGDAIQYF	TGCGCCAGCAGCGCCGGGACAGGGGATGCCATTCAGTACTTC
.	TRBJ1-1	.	TRBV6-5	CASSYSEGTEAFF	TGTGCCAGCAGTTACTCGGAGGGAACTGAAGCTTTCTTT
TRBD1	TRBJ1-1	.	TRBV6-5	CASVGNRGYEAFF	TGTGCCAGCGTGGGAAACAGGGGATATGAAGCTTTCTTT
TRBD1	TRBJ2-3	.	TRBV2	CASRRDRRTDTQYF	TGTGCCAGCAGGAGGGACAGGCGCACAGATACGCAGTATTTT
TRBD1	TRBJ2-7	.	TRBV7-2	CASSGSTGYEQYF	TGTGCCAGCAGCGGATCGACAGGGTACGAGCAGTACTTC
.	TRBJ1-1	.	TRBV27	CASSLFRGTEAFF	TGTGCCAGCAGTTTATTTCGGGGGACTGAAGCTTTCTTT
TRBD1	TRBJ1-2	.	TRBV30	CAWSLQYSGQSAHGYTF	TGTGCCTGGAGTTTACAGTACTCGGGACAGTCAGCCCATGGCTACACCTTC
.	TRBJ2-7	.	TRBV19	CASSISGSSYEQYF	TGTGCCAGTAGTATATCCGGGAGCTCCTACGAGCAGTACTTC
TRBD2	TRBJ2-7	.	TRBV7-9	CASSLVLAGGSYEQYF	TGTGCCAGCAGCTTAGTACTAGCGGGGGGCTCCTACGAGCAGTACTTC
.	TRBJ1-2	.	TRBV6-5	CASSYSSQAINYGYTF	TGTGCCAGCAGTTACTCGAGCCAGGCAATAAACTATGGCTACACCTTC
.	TRBJ1-1	.	TRBV10-2	CASLPEAFF	TGCGCCAGCCTTCCTGAAGCTTTCTTT
.	TRBJ1-5	.	TRBV9	CASSVGPGSNQPQHF	TGTGCCAGCAGCGTAGGTCCGGGGAGCAATCAGCCCCAGCATTTT
.	TRBJ2-4	.	TRBV19	CASSIVRARSNIQYF	TGTGCCAGTAGTATCGTGAGGGCCCGTTCGAACATTCAGTACTTC
.	TRBJ1-1	once	TRBV28	CASSFRGVFTEAFF	TGTGCCAGCAGTTTTCGGGGTGTTTTCACTGAAGCTTTCTTT
TRBD2	TRBJ2-5	once	TRBV10-3	CAIRPGLAGASQETQYF	TGTGCCATCAGGCCGGGACTAGCGGGGGCCTCCCAAGAGACCCAGTACTTC
.	TRBJ1-2	.	TRBV5-6	CASSLIQGNGYTF	TGTGCCAGCAGCTTGATACAGGGCAATGGCTACACCTTC